The 8 T cell receptor beta chains presented below share a single source sample, sequenced in a study of T cells after yellow fever vaccination. One entry per CDR3 protein, called by TCRdb with MiXCR from the 5' RACE reads. Of about 58,000 distinct CDR3 sequences listed, about 6.6% are singletons. Material: CD8+ T cells sorted from PBMCs, obtained on the day of the first yellow fever vaccination. Receptors were obtained from a man in his late teens or twenties who received the YFV17D yellow fever vaccine.

This clonotype was recorded a few times. The genes are TRBV7-9 and TRBJ2-3; tentative D call: TRBD2 (7 bases). The CDR3 runs to 15 residues. CDR1 and CDR2 (germline): SEHNR, FQNEAQ (reference sequence). V was clipped by 6 bases and J by 1 base, with 14 bases between them. The CDR3 here is CASRGGGGRTDTQYF. The DNA for the CDR3 is TGTGCCAGCAGGGGAGGGGGGGGGCGCACAGATACGCAGTATTTT.

This clonotype was seen ten or more times. The J gene is TRBJ2-7, the V gene TRBV7-9; TRBD1 matches 11 bases. CDR1 and CDR2 from the germline V gene are SEHNR and FQNEAQ (reference sequence). The CDR3 covers 15 residues. V was pared by 4 bases and J by 2 bases, with 4 bases of the junction left unmatched. This CDR3 reads CASSWDRGIAYEQYV. The CDR3 DNA follows: TGTGCCAGCAGCTGGGACAGGGGGATCGCCTACGAGCAGTACGTC.

This chain uses TRBV27 with TRBJ2-1; possible D gene TRBD2, 6 bases. CDR3 size: 14 residues. The V end lost 3 bases, the J end lost 2 bases, and 8 bases lay between the germline ends. Germline V gene data show CDR1 as MNHEY and CDR2 as SMNVEV (reference sequence). The CDR3 protein is CASSFGGTYNEQFF. The CDR3 nucleotides read TGTGCCAGCAGTTTCGGGGGAACCTACAATGAGCAGTTCTTC.

The sample holds a few counts of this clonotype. A junction boundary mismatches the germline segment, possibly from a read error. V is TRBV11-1 and J is TRBJ2-6, with D perhaps assigned TRBD1 or TRBD2 (5 bases each). The CDR3 sequence is 21 residues long. In germline, CDR1 is SGHAT, CDR2 FQDESV (reference sequence). In nucleotides, the CDR3 is TGTGCCAGCGAGTCCTCCTCTCCGGCTAGGGAGTACCCCTCTGGGGCCAACGTCCCGACTTTC. This codes for CASESSSPAREYPSGANVPTF.

The V and J genes are TRBV9 and TRBJ2-4; 10 bases are shared with TRBD1. Germline V gene lookup returns CDR1 SGDLS and CDR2 YYNGEE. The CDR3 loop spans 12 amino acids. The trim removed 7 bases at V and 8 bases at J, leaving 3 bases unmatched. The CDR3 loop is CASGTGDDIQYF. As DNA, the CDR3 is TGTGCCAGCGGGACAGGGGACGACATTCAGTACTTC. Together with reference TRBV9 and TRBJ2-4, the CDR3 gives the full variable domain: DSGVTQTPKHLITATGQRVTLRCSPRSGDLSVYWYQQSLDQGLQFLIQYYNGEERAKGNILERFSAQQFPDLHSELNLSSLELGDSALYFCASGTGDDIQYFGAGTRLSVL.

This clonotype showed up many times. The J gene is TRBJ2-2, the V gene TRBV29-1; D gene uncertain. The V gene lost 1 base and the J gene lost 5 bases, with 8 bases spanning the gap. This CDR3 spans 13 amino acids. The germline V gene has CDR1 SQVTM and CDR2 ANQGSEA. CDR3 sequence reads: CSVEAPGTGELFF. CDR3 nucleotide sequence: TGCAGCGTTGAAGCCCCCGGGACCGGGGAGCTGTTTTTT.

This clonotype was counted at least ten times. V usage is TRBV7-9 and J usage is TRBJ2-7; 8 bases map to TRBD1. The J segment lost 6 bases and the V segment lost 5 bases, leaving 12 bases of the junction unmatched. This CDR3 contains 15 residues. Germline V gene data show CDR1 as SEHNR and CDR2 as FQNEAQ (reference sequence). In DNA form, the CDR3 reads TGTGCCAGCAGCCAGCCGGGACAGGTGGGATTCGAGCAGTACTTC. It codes for CASSQPGQVGFEQYF.

This clonotype was seen only a few times. The rearrangement uses TRBV6-2 or TRBV6-3 and TRBJ2-2, with a tentative D call TRBD2 (6 bases). V shed 6 bases and J shed 0 bases, with 11 bases lying between them. The CDR3 consists of 15 residues. Germline V CDR1 and CDR2: MNHEY, SVGEGT. CDR3 residues: CASRRRLANTGELFF. In nucleotides, the CDR3 is TGTGCCAGCAGGAGAAGACTAGCGAACACCGGGGAGCTGTTTTTT.